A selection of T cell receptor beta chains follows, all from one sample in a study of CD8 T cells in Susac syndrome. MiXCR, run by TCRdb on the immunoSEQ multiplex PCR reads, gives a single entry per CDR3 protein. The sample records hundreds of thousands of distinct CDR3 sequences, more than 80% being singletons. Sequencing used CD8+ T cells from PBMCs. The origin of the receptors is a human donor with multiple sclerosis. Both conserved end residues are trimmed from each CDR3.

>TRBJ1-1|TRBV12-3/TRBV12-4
ASSLGNEAF
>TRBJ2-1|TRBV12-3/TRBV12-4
ASSLFALPANEQF
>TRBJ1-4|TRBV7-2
ASSLLGSNEKLF
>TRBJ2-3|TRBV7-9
ASLAWTASTDTQY
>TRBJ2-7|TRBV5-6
ASSFAADGEQY
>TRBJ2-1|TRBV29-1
SVEMGAYNEQF
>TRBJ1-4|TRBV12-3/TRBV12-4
ASSPHRGLIEKLF
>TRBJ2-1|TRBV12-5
ASGLVQTQSARLEQF
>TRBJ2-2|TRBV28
ASTPFRQANTGELF
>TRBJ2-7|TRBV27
ASSLGIGLGEQY
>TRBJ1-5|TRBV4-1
ASSQAGVYSNQPQH
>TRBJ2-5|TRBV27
ASSSIYTGETQY
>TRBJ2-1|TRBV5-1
ASSLGSRVGPYNEQF
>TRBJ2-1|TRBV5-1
ASSSPPSGKEYNEQF
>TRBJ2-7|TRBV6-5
ASSYSNLNTFYEQY
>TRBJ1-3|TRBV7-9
ASSSEISGNTIY
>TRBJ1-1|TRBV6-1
ASRNPGTENTEAF
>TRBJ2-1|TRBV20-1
SASRDPVIHNEQF
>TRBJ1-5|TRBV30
AWSGTGAYNQPQH
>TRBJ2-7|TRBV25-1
ASSEHARGYEQY
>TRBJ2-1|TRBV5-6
ASSLTGRRNEQF
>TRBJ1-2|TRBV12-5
ASDNGTVGYT
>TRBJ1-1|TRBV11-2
ASSSDIFPGASTWNTEAF
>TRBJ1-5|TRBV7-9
ASSSPGNRDQPQH
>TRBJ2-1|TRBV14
ASSQELVREIDNEQF
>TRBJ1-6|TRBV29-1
SVFFGTSLH
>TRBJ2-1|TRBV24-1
ATSSGLANNEQF
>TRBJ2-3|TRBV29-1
SVEGTALRDTQY
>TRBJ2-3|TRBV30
AWSWISGGPDTQY
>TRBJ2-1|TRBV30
AWDDSGGPFNEQF
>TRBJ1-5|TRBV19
ASSIDLSPPYQPQH
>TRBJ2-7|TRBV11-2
ASSSFNEQY
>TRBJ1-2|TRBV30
AWRATVVDGYT
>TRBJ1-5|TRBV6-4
ASSDWATSQPQH
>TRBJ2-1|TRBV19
ASSTTGTSGPYNEQF